This T cell receptor beta chain originates from a study of metastatic and nonmetastatic thyroid tumors. Study-level background: A comparison of repertoires was made across blood and tumor or nodule tissue from malignant and benign thyroid patients.

Authors' methods: Variation in CDR3 across clinicopathological groups served as the basis for constructing a distant-metastasis classifier in papillary thyroid cancer. TCRdb re-called the PCR reads via MiXCR. TCRdb assigned the V and J calls; the authors' analysis was not used. Among about 93,000 clones listed, roughly 13% were seen once. The study, taken as a whole, reports: Significantly greater TCR beta diversity was reportedly found in malignant thyroid tumors than in benign nodules (in blood and tumor).

This clone was recorded at least ten times. What it binds is not known. None of the patients had undergone any treatment ahead of thyroid surgery. V was cut by 2 bases and J by 7 bases, with 12 bases left in between. This CDR3 spans 14 amino acids. Germline V lookup: CDR1 MNHEY, CDR2 SMNVEV (reference sequence). The source of this sequence is a female donor with papillary thyroid cancer or a benign thyroid nodule (not recorded which). Some clones in this sample may be carry-over from other donors' samples. Sequencing was carried out using blood. The chain joins TRBV27 to TRBJ2-1; D gene ambiguous. The CDR3: CASSLRVEWNEQFF. As DNA, the CDR3 is TGTGCCAGCAGTTTAAGAGTAGAATGGAATGAGCAGTTCTTC.